These T cell receptor beta chains were read from a single sample in a study of radiotherapy plus CTLA-4 blockade in lung cancer. Profiling relied on immunoSEQ multiplex PCR, and the TCRdb table lists in-frame clones only, not all of them. The sample shows 25,000 to 35,000 clones, around 80% of them seen only once. The material was peripheral blood, obtained from a patient treated with radiotherapy plus ipilimumab. These receptors originate from a human donor with non-small cell lung cancer who had stable disease on radiotherapy plus ipilimumab. Each CDR3 is given with its conserved first and last residue.

V gene	J gene	CDR3 protein
TRBV18	TRBJ2-2	CASSRDVGGRNTGELFF
TRBV28	TRBJ1-2	CASSVGQGYGYTF
TRBV5-1	TRBJ1-6	CASSLDDAGGSPLHF
TRBV9	TRBJ1-5	CASSVGMGGNQPQHF
TRBV7-9	TRBJ1-2	CASRSGRQGVGYGYTF
TRBV2	TRBJ2-3	CASSESGGRPDTQYF
TRBV6-4	TRBJ2-1	CASSDSGTGRDEQFF
TRBV7-2	TRBJ2-2	CASSSRQGAAGELFF
TRBV6-5	TRBJ1-2	CASRKNYGYTF
TRBV10-2	TRBJ1-5	CASSWTGAQDQPQHF
TRBV15	TRBJ1-2	CATSSPQGDNGYTF
TRBV19	TRBJ1-5	CASNLQQGLDQPQHF
TRBV7-2	TRBJ1-5	CASSPFRDSWQPQHF
TRBV6-1	TRBJ2-5	CASTPVMYQETQYF
TRBV30	TRBJ1-6	CAWISATRGPLQCVSLHF
TRBV7-2	TRBJ2-5	CASSLVGFGGETQYF